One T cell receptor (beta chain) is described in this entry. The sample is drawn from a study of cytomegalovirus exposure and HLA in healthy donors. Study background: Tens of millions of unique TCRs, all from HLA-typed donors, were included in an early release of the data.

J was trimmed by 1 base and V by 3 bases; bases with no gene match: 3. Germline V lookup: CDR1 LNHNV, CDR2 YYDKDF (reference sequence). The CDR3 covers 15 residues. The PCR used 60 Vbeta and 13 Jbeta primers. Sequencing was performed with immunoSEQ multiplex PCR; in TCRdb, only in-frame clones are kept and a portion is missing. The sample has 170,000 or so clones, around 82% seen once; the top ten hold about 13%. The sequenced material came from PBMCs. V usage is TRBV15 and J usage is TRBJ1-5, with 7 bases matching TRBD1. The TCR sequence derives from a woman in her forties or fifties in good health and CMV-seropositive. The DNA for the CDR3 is TGTGCCACCAGCAGTCGACAGGGAAGCAATCAGCCCCAGCATTTT. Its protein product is CATSSRQGSNQPQHF.